This T cell receptor (beta chain) was sequenced for a study of blood T cell repertoires in COVID-19 (dated by TCRdb to about 2020). Describing the broader study: Samples from collaborators originated in the United States, Italy and Spain and spanned both the acute and convalescent phases of COVID-19. The prospective study material was composed of cDNA or gDNA derived from T cells, B-cell-depleted T cells, or PBMCs. A de-identified subject ID, COVID-19 status, age in years and sex were almost always included in the sample metadata. A freely available public database, intended as a resource for researchers studying the immune response to SARS-CoV-2, is where the repertoires were released. Where available, HLA class I and class II types were obtained from metadata supplied by the sample provider rather than from assay-based typing. Subjects who had been exposed to COVID-19, were actively infected with it, or had recovered from it provided the deeply sampled blood TCRbeta repertoires that made up the dataset. Samples were obtained from the ongoing ImmuneRACE study (first 160 participants) and from 950 to 1,500 subjects provided by 6 global collaborators. Overall study results and their limits: Clinical and demographic metadata were provided uncurated, with the amount varying by source and participant.

The collaborating institutions used their own protocols to collect whole blood in K2EDTA tubes. For TCRbeta analysis, collaborator samples were shipped as frozen whole blood, as isolated PBMCs, or as DNA extracted from either sample type. Notes on this clone: This receptor's antigen is unknown. Base-call qualities are not available, and no considerably larger clone is one nucleotide away.

TCRbeta CDR3 regions were amplified from genomic DNA by means of the immunoSEQ Assay, a bias-controlled multiplex PCR. The original pipeline was this. The number of nucleated cells in each sample was estimated by amplification of reference gene primers within the assay. Sequence reads were collapsed and filtered to measure the absolute abundance of every unique TCRbeta CDR3 rearrangement. For each sample, productive Simpson clonality was calculated by taking the square root of Simpson's diversity index across productive rearrangements. As stored in TCRdb, this immuneACCESS dataset retains in-frame rearrangements with V and J assigned. A fraction of the clones does not appear; measured against another copy, unresolved V genes explain less than half of the discrepancy, and the remainder lacks a known reason. V and J calls and clone size are as listed in that table; D and trimming were resolved from the DNA. This sample has about 200,000 clones in its table, and approximately 80% of those were observed once. In total, the top ten clones hold less than 20% of the sample.

V and J are trimmed by 2 bases and 10 bases, and the gene matches miss 7 bases of the junction. CDR3 length: 15 amino acids, cysteine to phenylalanine. The read is trimmed to its CDR3 DNA, 45 bases read in frame from base 1. CDR1 and CDR2, looked up from the germline V gene, are SGHRS and YFSETQ. The receptor chain draws on TRBV5-1 and TRBJ1-6; a stretch of 9 junction bases matches TRBD1. Input material: peripheral blood. This clonotype was obtained from a human donor in a cohort sampled during active COVID-19. The CDR3 has the sequence CASSLGTGQGSPLHF. The sequenced DNA is TGCGCCAGCAGCTTAGGGACCGGACAGGGGTCACCCCTCCACTTT. With the rest looked up from the reference TRBV5-1 and TRBJ1-6 genes rather than sequenced, the full variable domain is KAGVTQTPRYLIKTRGQQVTLSCSPISGHRSVSWYQQTPGQGLQFLFEYFSETQRNKGNFPGRFSGRQFSNSRSEMNVSTLELGDSALYLCASSLGTGQGSPLHFGNGTRLTVT.